This TCR beta chain originates from a study of blood T cell repertoires in COVID-19. As for the study in general: Sites across the United States, Italy and Spain contributed samples from acute and convalescent COVID-19. PBMCs, B-cell-depleted T cells, or T cells provided the cDNA or gDNA that made up the material.

Original analysis: Amplification from reference gene primers served as the basis for estimated nucleated cell counts. Generated by immunoSEQ multiplex PCR, the TCRdb table keeps only in-frame clones and is missing some. V and J calls and clone size are as listed in that table; D and trimming were resolved from the DNA. The sample consists of a few hundred thousand clones, 89% of them appearing once. The V gene lost 3 bases and the J gene lost 14 bases, with 7 bases spanning the gap. The CDR3 is 8 amino acids. Germline CDR1 reads DFQATT; CDR2 reads SNEGSKA (reference sequence). Input material: peripheral blood. The gene calls are TRBV20-1 and TRBJ1-2; D is undetermined. The TCR sequence derives from a woman aged 40 to 55 who had recovered from COVID-19. The CDR3 DNA is TGCAGTGCTAGTCGTTATACCTTC. It encodes CSASRYTF.